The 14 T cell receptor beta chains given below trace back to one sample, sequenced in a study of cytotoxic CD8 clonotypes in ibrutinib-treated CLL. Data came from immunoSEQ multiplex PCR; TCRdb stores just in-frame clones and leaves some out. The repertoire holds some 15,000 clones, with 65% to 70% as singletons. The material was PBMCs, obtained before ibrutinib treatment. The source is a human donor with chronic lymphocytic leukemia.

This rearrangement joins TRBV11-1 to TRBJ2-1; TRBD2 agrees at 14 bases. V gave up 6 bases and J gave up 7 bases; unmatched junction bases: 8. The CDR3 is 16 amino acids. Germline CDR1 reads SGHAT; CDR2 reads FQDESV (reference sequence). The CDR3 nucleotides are TGTGCCAGCAGGGTCGGCGGACTAGCGGGGGGAAATGAGCAGTTCTTC. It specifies CASRVGGLAGGNEQFF.

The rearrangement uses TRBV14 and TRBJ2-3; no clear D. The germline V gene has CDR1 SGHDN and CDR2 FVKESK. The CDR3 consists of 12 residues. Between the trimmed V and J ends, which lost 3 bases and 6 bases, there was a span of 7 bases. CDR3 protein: CASSHLWDTQYF. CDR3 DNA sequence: TGTGCCAGCAGCCACCTTTGGGATACGCAGTATTTT. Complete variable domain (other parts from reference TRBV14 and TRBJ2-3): EAGVTQFPSHSVIEKGQTVTLRCDPISGHDNLYWYRRVMGKEIKFLLHFVKESKQDESGMPNNRFLAERTGGTYSTLKVQPAELEDSGVYFCASSHLWDTQYFGPGTRLTVL.

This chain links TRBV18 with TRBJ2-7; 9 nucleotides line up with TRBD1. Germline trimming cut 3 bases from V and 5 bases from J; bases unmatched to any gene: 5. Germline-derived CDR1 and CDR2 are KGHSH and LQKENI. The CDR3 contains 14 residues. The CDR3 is CASSPGTGLHEQYF. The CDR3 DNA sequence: TGTGCCAGCTCACCCGGGACAGGGCTCCACGAGCAGTACTTC.

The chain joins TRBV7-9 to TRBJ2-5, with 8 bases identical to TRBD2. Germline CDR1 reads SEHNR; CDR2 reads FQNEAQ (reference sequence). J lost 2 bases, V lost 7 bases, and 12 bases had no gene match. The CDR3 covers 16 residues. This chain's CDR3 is CASTRVRGGRQETQYF. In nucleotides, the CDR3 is TGTGCCAGCACCCGGGTTCGGGGGGGCCGGCAAGAGACCCAGTACTTC.

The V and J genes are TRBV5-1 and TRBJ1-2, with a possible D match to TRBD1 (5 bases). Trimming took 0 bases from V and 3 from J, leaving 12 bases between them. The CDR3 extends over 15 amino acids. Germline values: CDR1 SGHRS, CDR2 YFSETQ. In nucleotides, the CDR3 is TGCGCCAGCAGCTTGGTAGCGGGGGGAGACTATGGCTACACCTTC. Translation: CASSLVAGGDYGYTF.

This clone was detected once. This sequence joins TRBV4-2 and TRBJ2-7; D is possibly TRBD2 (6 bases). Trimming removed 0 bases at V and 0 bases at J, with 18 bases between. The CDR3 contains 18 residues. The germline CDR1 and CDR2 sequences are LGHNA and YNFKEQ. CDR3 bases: TGTGCCAGCAGCCAAGATTTAGAGCGGGTTTTGAGCTCCTACGAGCAGTACTTC. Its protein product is CASSQDLERVLSSYEQYF.

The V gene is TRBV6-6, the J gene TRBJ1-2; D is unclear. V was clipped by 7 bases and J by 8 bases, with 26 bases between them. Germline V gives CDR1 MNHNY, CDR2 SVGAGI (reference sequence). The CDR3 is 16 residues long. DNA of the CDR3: TGTGCCAGCATACGGGAGATGACGGGCCCCGGGCGAGGCTACACCTTC. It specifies CASIREMTGPGRGYTF.

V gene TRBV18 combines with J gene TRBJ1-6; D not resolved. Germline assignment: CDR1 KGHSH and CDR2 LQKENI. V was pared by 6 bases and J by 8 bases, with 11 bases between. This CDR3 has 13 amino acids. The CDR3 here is CASSPRADSPLHF. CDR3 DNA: TGTGCCAGCTCCCCGAGGGCTGATTCACCCCTCCACTTT. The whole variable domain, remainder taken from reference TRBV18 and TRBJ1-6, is NAGVMQNPRHLVRRRGQEARLRCSPMKGHSHVYWYRQLPEEGLKFMVYLQKENIIDESGMPKERFSAEFPKEGPSILRIQQVVRGDSAAYFCASSPRADSPLHFGNGTRLTVT.

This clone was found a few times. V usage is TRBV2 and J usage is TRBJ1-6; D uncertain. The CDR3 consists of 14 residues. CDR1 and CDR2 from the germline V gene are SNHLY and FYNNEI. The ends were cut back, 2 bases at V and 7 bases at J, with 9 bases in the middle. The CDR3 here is CASSELGGNSPLHF. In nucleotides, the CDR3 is TGTGCCAGCAGTGAACTGGGAGGCAATTCACCCCTCCACTTT.

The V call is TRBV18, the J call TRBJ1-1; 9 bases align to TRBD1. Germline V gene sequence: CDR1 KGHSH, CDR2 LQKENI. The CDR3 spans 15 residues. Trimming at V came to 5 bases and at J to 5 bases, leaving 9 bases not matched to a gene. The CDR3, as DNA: TGTGCCAGCTCAACGGGGACAGGGTATAGGACTGAAGCTTTCTTT. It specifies CASSTGTGYRTEAFF.

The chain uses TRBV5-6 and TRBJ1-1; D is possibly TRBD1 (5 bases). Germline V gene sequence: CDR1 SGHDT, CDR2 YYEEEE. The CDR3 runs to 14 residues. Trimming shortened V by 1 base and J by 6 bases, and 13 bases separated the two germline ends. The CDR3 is CASSLWGSPPEAFF. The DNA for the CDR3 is TGTGCCAGCAGCTTGTGGGGCAGCCCCCCTGAAGCTTTCTTT.

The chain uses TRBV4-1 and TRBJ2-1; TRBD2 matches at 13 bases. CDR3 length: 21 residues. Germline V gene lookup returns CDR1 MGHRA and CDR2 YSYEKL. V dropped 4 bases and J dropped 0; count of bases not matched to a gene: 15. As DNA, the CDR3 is TGCGCCAGCAGCCGGAACTCGGGACTAGCGGGACCCGGGAGCTCCTACAATGAGCAGTTCTTC. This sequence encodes CASSRNSGLAGPGSSYNEQFF.

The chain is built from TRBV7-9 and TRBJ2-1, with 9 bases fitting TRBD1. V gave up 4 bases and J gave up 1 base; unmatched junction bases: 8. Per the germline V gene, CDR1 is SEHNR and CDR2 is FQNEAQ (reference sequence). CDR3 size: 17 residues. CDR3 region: CASSSGQGRSSYNEQFF. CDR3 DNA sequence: TGTGCCAGCAGCTCCGGACAGGGGCGATCTTCCTACAATGAGCAGTTCTTC.

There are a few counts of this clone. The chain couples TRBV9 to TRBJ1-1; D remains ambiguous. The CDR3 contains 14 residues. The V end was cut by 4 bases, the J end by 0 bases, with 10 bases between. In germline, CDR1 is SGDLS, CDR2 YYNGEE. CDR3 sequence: CASSTSLMNTEAFF. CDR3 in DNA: TGTGCCAGCAGCACCAGTTTAATGAACACTGAAGCTTTCTTT.